The rows below give T cell receptor beta chains drawn from one sample of a study of blood T cell repertoires in COVID-19. Measured with immunoSEQ multiplex PCR; TCRdb has only the in-frame clones, and not every one. The sample yields 130,000 to 150,000 clones, 85% seen once. Sequencing used peripheral blood. Receptor source: a woman aged 40 to 50 with active or convalescent COVID-19. The CDR3 runs from the conserved cysteine through the conserved F or W. A D gene is named only where the DNA matches it firmly. Not every row has a clone size; where given, it reads once, few, many or a size class.

>TRBJ2-6|TRBV6-4|NA|TRBD1
TGTGCCAGCAGCCCTGTGACAGGGGGTTCGGGGGCCAACGTCCTGACTTTC
CASSPVTGGSGANVLTF
>TRBJ1-1|TRBV10-3|NA|TRBD1
TGTGCCATCACCGGGACAGTCGGTACTGAAGCTTTCTTT
CAITGTVGTEAFF
>TRBJ1-2|TRBV6-5|NA|NA
TGTGCCAGCAACCCAGGGGTCAACTATGGCTACACCTTC
CASNPGVNYGYTF
>TRBJ1-5|TRBV19|NA|NA
TGTGCCAGTAGTCCACGGGATAGCAATCAGCCCCAGCATTTT
CASSPRDSNQPQHF
>TRBJ1-1|TRBV18|NA|TRBD1
TGTGCCAGCTCACCACCCAGGGGGCCCCTTAACACTGAAGCTTTCTTT
CASSPPRGPLNTEAFF
>TRBJ1-1|TRBV3-1/TRBV3-2|few|NA
TGTGCCAGCAGCCCCCCCTCCGGACACAGGGTGAACACTGAAGCTTTCTTT
CASSPPSGHRVNTEAFF
>TRBJ2-3|TRBV15|few|TRBD1
TGTGCCACCAGCAGACGAAAACAGGGGGGCGCAGATACGCAGTATTTT
CATSRRKQGGADTQYF
>TRBJ1-2|TRBV2|few|NA
TGTGCCAGCAGTCTAAACCCCTATGGCTACACCTTC
CASSLNPYGYTF
>TRBJ1-2|TRBV5-4|NA|TRBD1
TGTGCCAGCAGCGAGGGGACAGGGGGCGACTATGGCTACACCTTC
CASSEGTGGDYGYTF
>TRBJ2-7|TRBV13|NA|TRBD1
TGTGCCAGCAGTTCGGACCAGACAGGGGAGTACGAGCAGTACTTC
CASSSDQTGEYEQYF
>TRBJ2-1|TRBV15|NA|NA
TGTGCCACCAGCAGAGGGTATGAGGGAGGACGTAATGAGCAGTTCTTC
CATSRGYEGGRNEQFF
>TRBJ1-2|TRBV7-9|NA|NA
TGTGCCAGCAGCTTTGACAGGTTCTATGGCTACACCTTC
CASSFDRFYGYTF
>TRBJ1-6|TRBV19|NA|TRBD1
TGTGCCAGTACGGACAGGGGGAGCTTGTCACCCCTCCACTTT
CASTDRGSLSPLHF
>TRBJ2-5|TRBV4-3|NA|NA
TGCGCCAGCAGCCAATTCGTGTCCGCAGGGACCCAGTACTTC
CASSQFVSAGTQYF
>TRBJ1-2|TRBV27|NA|NA
TGTGCCAGCAGTTTATTCTCAGGGGTGGGTGGCTACACCTTC
CASSLFSGVGGYTF
>TRBJ2-3|TRBV7-2|NA|TRBD2
TGTGCCAGCAGGCGGGGGGCCACAGATACGCAGTATTTT
CASRRGATDTQYF
>TRBJ1-6|TRBV27|NA|NA
TGTGCCAGCAGTTTAGAAGGCCCACGGGGCTCCTATAATTCACCCCTCCACTTT
CASSLEGPRGSYNSPLHF
>TRBJ1-1|TRBV14|NA|NA
TGTGCCAGCAGCCCCTCCCAGGGTAACACTGAAGCTTTCTTT
CASSPSQGNTEAFF
>TRBJ1-3|TRBV7-6|once|NA
TGTGCCAGCAGCTTACCGAGTAGTGGAAACACCATATATTTT
CASSLPSSGNTIYF
>TRBJ1-5|TRBV5-1|NA|TRBD1
TGCGCCAGCAGCTTGACAGGGGGCGATCAGCCCCAACATTTT
CASSLTGGDQPQHF
>TRBJ1-5|TRBV3-1/TRBV3-2|NA|NA
TGTGCCAGCAGCCAAGATTTCGGGGTGGGCAATCAGCCCCAGCATTTT
CASSQDFGVGNQPQHF
>TRBJ1-2|TRBV28|few|TRBD1
TGTGCCAGCAGTCCCTCAGCGGGGACAGGACTTAACTATGGCTACACCTTC
CASSPSAGTGLNYGYTF
>TRBJ1-5|TRBV6-5|NA|TRBD1
TGTGCCAGCAGACCGACAGGGGACCAGCCCCAGCATTTT
CASRPTGDQPQHF
>TRBJ1-2|TRBV20-1|NA|NA
TGCAGTGCTAGTGTGGATCCTAGCTATGGCTACACCTTC
CSASVDPSYGYTF
>TRBJ1-2|TRBV30|NA|TRBD1
TGTGCCTGGAGTCCAGGGGGCGCAATCTATGGCTACACCTTC
CAWSPGGAIYGYTF
>TRBJ1-6|TRBV9|NA|NA
TGTGCCAGCAGCGTAGGGGCGGGTCAGGAGAGTAACCTCCACTTT
CASSVGAGQESNLHF
>TRBJ1-5|TRBV10-3|NA|TRBD1
TGTGCCATCAGCCCGACAGGGGCCCTCAATCAGCCCCAGCATTTT
CAISPTGALNQPQHF
>TRBJ1-2|TRBV29-1|NA|NA
TGCAGCGTTCAGCGGGCGGTTAACTATGGCTACACCTTC
CSVQRAVNYGYTF
>TRBJ1-5|TRBV15|once|NA
TGTGCCACCAGCCCCGGGAGGGGTGGTCAGCCCCAGCATTTT
CATSPGRGGQPQHF
>TRBJ1-2|TRBV10-3|once|NA
TGTGCCATCAGCGGGGAGGGAGGCTACACCTTC
CAISGEGGYTF
>TRBJ1-2|TRBV18|few|TRBD1
TGTGCCAGCTCCCTAATTCAGGGGGCAGGTACGGAAGGCTACACCTTC
CASSLIQGAGTEGYTF
>TRBJ1-6|TRBV3-1/TRBV3-2|NA|TRBD1
TGTGCCAGCGGCCAAGGGGGACAGGGGACCTCACCCCTCCACTTT
CASGQGGQGTSPLHF
>TRBJ1-3|TRBV2|once|TRBD1
TGTGCCAGCAGTGGACAGGGGGCCCCCATCTCTGGAAACACCATATATTTT
CASSGQGAPISGNTIYF
>TRBJ1-4|TRBV30|NA|NA
TGTGCCTGGGTCTCAGGGCGGGGGGCCGATGAAAAACTGTTTTTT
CAWVSGRGADEKLFF
>TRBJ2-7|TRBV28|once|TRBD1
TGTGCCAGCAGTGCGGACAGGGGTTCCTACGAGCAGTACTTC
CASSADRGSYEQYF
>TRBJ2-7|TRBV10-2|NA|TRBD1
TGCGCCAGCCAAACGAGGGGACAGACCTCCTACGAGCAGTACTTC
CASQTRGQTSYEQYF
>TRBJ1-1|TRBV5-4|few|TRBD1
TGTGCCAGCAGCGGCGACAGGGGAACTGAAGCTTTCTTT
CASSGDRGTEAFF
>TRBJ1-2|TRBV19|NA|NA
TGTGCCAGTGCTTCGGCAGGGTCCTATGGCTACACCTTC
CASASAGSYGYTF
>TRBJ2-5|TRBV2|NA|TRBD2
TGTGCCAGCAGCCTAGCGGGAGCCCGTCTTCAAGAGACCCAGTACTTC
CASSLAGARLQETQYF
>TRBJ2-5|TRBV2|NA|TRBD1
TGTGCCAGCAGTGACGGGACAGGAGAGACCCAGTACTTC
CASSDGTGETQYF
>TRBJ1-3|TRBV5-1|NA|TRBD1
TGCGCCAGCAGCTCAACAGGGGGACTTGCCGGAAACACCATATATTTT
CASSSTGGLAGNTIYF
>TRBJ2-6|TRBV24-1|NA|NA
TGTGCCACCAGTGATTCCGCCAGCTCTGGGGCCAACGTCCTGACTTTC
CATSDSASSGANVLTF
>TRBJ1-3|TRBV18|NA|TRBD1
TGTGCCAGCTCACACGGGACAGGGATCTTCTCTGGAAACACCATATATTTT
CASSHGTGIFSGNTIYF
>TRBJ2-1|TRBV29-1|NA|NA
TGCAGCGTTGCAGCCCCGGGAAGGCCCTACAATGAGCAGTTCTTC
CSVAAPGRPYNEQFF
>TRBJ2-5|TRBV7-6|NA|NA
TGTGCCAGCAGCTTTCCAACGACTAGATATTATCAAGAGACCCAGTACTTC
CASSFPTTRYYQETQYF
>TRBJ2-1|TRBV7-9|NA|NA
TGTGCCAGCTCGGGACTCGACAATGAGCAGTTCTTC
CASSGLDNEQFF
>TRBJ2-7|TRBV2|NA|TRBD2
TGTGCCAGCACCGGACTAGCGGGCCCCTACGAGCAGTACTTC
CASTGLAGPYEQYF
>TRBJ1-2|TRBV28|NA|NA
TGTGCCGTCGGGGGTTTAGGCTATGGCTACACCTTC
CAVGGLGYGYTF
>TRBJ2-6|TRBV19|NA|NA
TGTGCCAGTCACAGATCCTCTGGGGCCAACGTCCTGACTTTC
CASHRSSGANVLTF
>TRBJ1-2|TRBV9|NA|NA
TGTGCCAGCAGCGTATCTCAGGACTATGGCTACACCTTC
CASSVSQDYGYTF
>TRBJ2-7|TRBV5-1|NA|NA
TGCGCCAGCAGATTAGACTCCTACGAGCAGTACTTC
CASRLDSYEQYF
>TRBJ1-5|TRBV18|NA|NA
TGTGCCAGCTCACCGGCGGAGAATCAGCCCCAGCATTTT
CASSPAENQPQHF
>TRBJ1-2|TRBV28|NA|TRBD1
TGTGCCAGCAGTGCGACAGGGCAAGACTATGGCTACACCTTC
CASSATGQDYGYTF
>TRBJ1-1|TRBV18|NA|TRBD1
TGTGCCAGCTCACTACAGGGGCAGAACACTGAAGCTTTCTTT
CASSLQGQNTEAFF
>TRBJ2-7|TRBV12-3/TRBV12-4|once|NA
TGTGCCAGCAGTTTTCAGGGTTACTACGAGCAGTACTTC
CASSFQGYYEQYF